These 6 T cell receptor beta chains were all obtained from the same sample, sequenced in a study of cytomegalovirus exposure and HLA in healthy donors. 13 Jbeta primers and 60 Vbeta primers were used for the PCR. Sequencing used immunoSEQ multiplex PCR; TCRdb keeps in-frame clones, though not all of them. The data show around 180,000 clones, less than 90% seen once. What was sequenced was PBMCs. Source of these receptors: a boy aged 10-17 years in good health and CMV-seronegative.

The rearrangement joins TRBV7-2 to TRBJ2-1; no definite D call. The CDR3 contains 13 residues. The ends were cut back, 6 bases at V and 5 bases at J, with 11 bases in the middle. Germline-derived CDR1 and CDR2 are SGHTA and FQGNSA. The chain's CDR3 is CASRQLLNNEQFF. CDR3 sequence (DNA): TGTGCCAGCAGGCAACTACTAAACAATGAGCAGTTCTTC.

This clone has just a few counts. The gene calls are TRBV2 and TRBJ2-7; D might be TRBD2 (5 bases). CDR1 SNHLY and CDR2 FYNNEI come from the germline V gene. The CDR3 consists of 13 residues. The V gene lost 7 bases and the J gene lost 2 bases, with 12 bases spanning the gap. CDR3 amino acids: CASNLRGPYEQYF. The CDR3 coding sequence is TGTGCCAGCAATCTTAGAGGGCCCTACGAGCAGTACTTC.

The V gene is TRBV2, the J gene TRBJ1-5; possible D gene TRBD1, 5 bases. There are 15 residues in the CDR3. Germline V gene lookup returns CDR1 SNHLY and CDR2 FYNNEI. Trimming removed 7 bases from V and 5 bases from J, with 18 bases in between. CDR3 amino acids: CASTEGVRSYQPQHF. DNA of the CDR3: TGTGCCAGCACCGAAGGGGTACGGTCTTATCAGCCCCAGCATTTT.

There are a few counts of this clone. V and J are TRBV28 and TRBJ2-5, with 9 bases lining up with TRBD2. This CDR3 is built from 15 residues. The germline V gene has CDR1 MDHEN and CDR2 SYDVKM. The V and J ends lost 5 bases and 5 bases, in that order; junction bases with no gene match: 9. The CDR3 region has the DNA TGTGCCAGCAGTACGTTAGGCGGGAGGGATGAGACCCAGTACTTC. The encoded protein is CASSTLGGRDETQYF.

This clone was counted once. The chain employs TRBV30 and TRBJ2-7; 10 bases fit TRBD2. Germline CDR1 is GTSNPN and CDR2 is SVGIG (reference sequence). V was clipped by 4 bases and J by 6 bases; unmatched bases: 15. The CDR3 sequence is 16 residues long. The CDR3: CAWNRVAGGPSSEQYF. CDR3 bases: TGTGCCTGGAACCGTGTAGCGGGGGGCCCTTCGTCCGAGCAGTACTTC.

This chain links TRBV6-4 with TRBJ1-5; 9 bases are shared with TRBD1. Germline V CDR1 and CDR2: MRHNA, SNTAGT. V gave up 7 bases and J gave up 3 bases; unmatched junction bases: 10. The CDR3 has 16 residues. CDR3 region: CASIGQGKRVNQPQHF. In DNA, the CDR3 is TGTGCCAGCATTGGACAGGGGAAGAGGGTCAATCAGCCCCAGCATTTT.